The clone carrying this TCR beta chain showed up many times. Its specificity is not known. TCR beta CDR3 region amplification was performed from RNA transcripts. HTBI primers were employed in a first-round RT-PCR of the TCR CDR3. One entry per CDR3 protein, called by TCRdb with MiXCR from the multiplex PCR reads. This table has 600,000 to 900,000 distinct CDR3 sequences, about 16% appearing once. These data are taken from a study of T cells in Graves' hyperthyroidism and ophthalmopathy. V shed 0 bases and J shed 0 bases, with 9 bases lying between them. This CDR3 is 16 amino acids long. From germline, CDR1 is MNHEY and CDR2 SMNVEV (reference sequence). The study left out patients who had uncontrolled infection, other autoimmune disease, pregnancy or lactation. Together with thyroid ultrasound, orbital computed tomography, serum thyroxine and TRAb, clinical symptoms were used for diagnoses. Study conclusions and caveats: Ophthalmopathy, as predicted by the model, came a median roughly 6.3 months after the prediction. Most expanded thyroid clonotypes above 0.001 also appeared in blood.

The chain combines TRBV27 with TRBJ2-1; D is uncertain. The TCR sequence derives from a young man with Graves' hyperthyroidism. Sequencing input: blood. The DNA for the CDR3 is TGTGCCAGCAGTTTATCCCCAGAGAGCTCCTACAATGAGCAGTTCTTC. Its protein product is CASSLSPESSYNEQFF.